This T cell receptor (beta chain) is from a study of graft-versus-host responses after intestinal transplantation. With regard to this clone: The antigen is not known.

The method was immunoSEQ multiplex PCR; TCRdb's version includes in-frame clones alone and lacks a portion of them. The sample has some 130,000 clones, around 90% seen once; the top ten hold approximately 0.17%. CDR3 length: 13 amino acids. Germline assignment: CDR1 SNHLY and CDR2 FYNNEI. Trimming pared 4 bases from V and 6 bases from J, leaving 9 bases between. This clonotype was sampled from a human donor who received an intestinal transplant. V and J are TRBV2 and TRBJ1-4; no definite D call. Sequenced material: unstimulated CD4+ T cells sorted from spleen or lymph node cells, taken before intestinal transplant. Here the CDR3 DNA reads TGTGCCAGCAGTGTACGTAGGGATGAAAAACTGTTTTTT. Its protein product is CASSVRRDEKLFF. The full variable domain, rest sourced from reference TRBV2 and TRBJ1-4, is EPEVTQTPSHQVTQMGQEVILRCVPISNHLYFYWYRQILGQKVEFLVSFYNNEISEKSEIFDDQFSVERPDGSNFTLKIRSTKLEDSAMYFCASSVRRDEKLFFGSGTQLSVL.